The 14 T cell receptor beta chains below were found in one sample sequenced in a study of shared clonotypes between healthy human individuals (dated by TCRdb to 2018 to 2021). To prepare the library, the immunoSEQ multiplex PCR assay was applied. TCRdb took this table from immuneACCESS and kept in-frame rearrangements with V and J called. Such tables lack part of the clones; where checked against another copy, unresolved V genes explain under half of the gap, and the rest is unexplained. Present in this sample are about 980,000 clones, more than 75% of which were seen just once. Roughly 1.5% of the sample belongs to the ten largest clones. The source material was memory CD4+ T cells sorted from blood. The cell subset or site label, read with the paper, signifies: CD45RA-negative fraction. These receptors all stem from a man aged 18 to 29 in good health.

This sequence joins TRBV5-1 and TRBJ1-1; D is undetermined. Germline CDR1 is SGHRS and CDR2 is YFSETQ. The CDR3 length is 13 residues. V lost 3 bases and J lost 3, with 9 bases in between. The CDR3 loop is CASSWTRDTEAFF. The CDR3 DNA follows: TGCGCCAGCAGCTGGACGAGGGACACTGAAGCTTTCTTT. The variable domain in full, with the rest retrieved from reference TRBV5-1 and TRBJ1-1, is KAGVTQTPRYLIKTRGQQVTLSCSPISGHRSVSWYQQTPGQGLQFLFEYFSETQRNKGNFPGRFSGRQFSNSRSEMNVSTLELGDSALYLCASSWTRDTEAFFGQGTRLTVV.

The gene calls are TRBV5-1 and TRBJ2-1; 8 nucleotides line up with TRBD2. Germline V gives CDR1 SGHRS, CDR2 YFSETQ. V dropped 3 bases and J dropped 0; count of bases not matched to a gene: 11. The CDR3 is made up of 18 amino acids. DNA of the CDR3: TGCGCCAGCAGCTGGGGGCTGGTAGCGGGGAGCTCCTACAATGAGCAGTTCTTC. Translation: CASSWGLVAGSSYNEQFF.

The chain employs TRBV10-2 and TRBJ2-1; D is undetermined. From germline, CDR1 is WSHSY and CDR2 SAAADI. The ends were cut back, 6 bases at V and 12 bases at J, with 3 bases in the middle. CDR3 size: 8 residues. Here the CDR3 reads CASRGQFF. CDR3 in DNA: TGCGCCAGCAGGGGGCAGTTCTTC.

This clone occurred a few times. The V and J genes are TRBV30 and TRBJ1-5, with D possibly TRBD1 on 6 matching bases. CDR3 length: 15 amino acids. Germline V gene sequence: CDR1 GTSNPN, CDR2 SVGIG (reference sequence). V lost 2 bases, J lost 0 bases, and 11 bases lay in between. CDR3 region: CAWSPGVFSNQPQHF. CDR3 bases: TGTGCCTGGAGTCCAGGGGTGTTTAGCAATCAGCCCCAGCATTTT.

This clone has a handful of counts. Other DNA sequences in the sample encode the same CDR3. The chain employs TRBV6-6 and TRBJ1-1; no clear D. Germline loops: CDR1 MNHNY, CDR2 SVGAGI (reference sequence). V lost 6 bases and J lost 2, with 10 bases in between. This CDR3 has 13 residues. CDR3 DNA sequence: TGTGCCAGCAGACTCGACGGTAACACTGAAGCTTTCTTT. Translating gives CASRLDGNTEAFF.

V is TRBV6-6 and J is TRBJ2-3, with 7 bases that match TRBD2. Germline lookup yields CDR1 MNHNY and CDR2 SVGAGI (reference sequence). This CDR3 contains 14 residues. J was trimmed by 0 bases and V by 10 bases; bases with no gene match: 7. The CDR3 DNA is TGTGCCACCAGAGGTAGCGGGAGCACAGATACGCAGTATTTT. Protein product: CATRGSGSTDTQYF.

The CDR3 loop reads CASSMDRGRYEQYF. The CDR3 coding sequence is TGTGCCAGCAGCATGGACAGGGGGCGTTACGAGCAGTACTTC. The chain couples TRBV7-9 to TRBJ2-7; 11 bases agree with TRBD1. Germline trimming cut 5 bases from V and 4 bases from J; bases unmatched to any gene: 4. Germline V gene sequence: CDR1 SEHNR, CDR2 FQNEAQ (reference sequence). The CDR3 is 14 residues long.

The CDR3 sequence: CASSYSSGGYEQYF. The CDR3, as DNA: TGTGCCAGCAGTTACTCTTCCGGGGGCTACGAGCAGTACTTC. This chain connects TRBV6-6 to TRBJ2-7, with D perhaps matching TRBD2 (6 bases). Germline CDR1 is MNHNY and CDR2 is SVGAGI (reference sequence). The germline V and J ends were trimmed by 0 bases and 3 bases, with 9 bases remaining between them. The CDR3 length is 14 residues.

The genes are TRBV10-1 and TRBJ2-1; D gene ambiguous. CDR1 and CDR2 (germline): WNHNN, SYGVQD (reference sequence). Trimming took 2 bases from V and 7 from J, leaving 9 bases between them. The CDR3 is made up of 13 amino acids. The CDR3 bases are TGCGCCAGCAGTGAGGGTCTTCGAAATGAGCAGTTCTTC. It specifies CASSEGLRNEQFF.

The chain uses TRBV7-8 and TRBJ2-5; possibly TRBD2 for D (6 bases). V was trimmed by 10 bases and J by 2 bases, leaving 17 bases between them. Germline V gives CDR1 SGHVS, CDR2 FQNEAQ. The CDR3 covers 14 residues. As DNA, the CDR3 is TGTGCCACGAATCCGGCGGGGATACAAGAGACCCAGTACTTC. This translates into CATNPAGIQETQYF.

The rearrangement uses TRBV9 and TRBJ1-3, with D possibly TRBD1 on 5 matching bases. V shed 4 bases and J shed 4 bases, with 15 bases lying between them. Germline CDR1 SGDLS, CDR2 YYNGEE. The CDR3 runs to 15 residues. CDR3 amino acids: CASSLESRAGNTIYF. As DNA, the CDR3 is TGTGCCAGCAGCTTAGAATCCAGGGCGGGAAACACCATATATTTT.

The chain couples TRBV29-1 to TRBJ2-6; either TRBD1 or TRBD2 may supply D (7 bases each). The CDR3 loop spans 17 amino acids. V lost 3 bases to trimming and J lost 0 bases, with 15 bases between them. Per germline, CDR1 SQVTM and CDR2 ANQGSEA. The CDR3 is CSVDAGRGGSGANVLTF. The CDR3, as DNA: TGCAGCGTTGACGCGGGCAGGGGGGGCTCTGGGGCCAACGTCCTGACTTTC. Complete variable domain (other parts from reference TRBV29-1 and TRBJ2-6): SAVISQKPSRDICQRGTSLTIQCQVDSQVTMMFWYRQQPGQSLTLIATANQGSEATYESGFVIDKFPISRPNLTFSTLTVSNMSPEDSSIYLCSVDAGRGGSGANVLTFGAGSRLTVL.

This chain joins TRBV5-4 and TRBJ2-5; TRBD1 agrees at 7 bases. J was trimmed by 2 bases and V by 5 bases; bases with no gene match: 9. Germline lookup yields CDR1 SGHNT and CDR2 YYREEE (reference sequence). CDR3 length equals 15 residues. The CDR3 sequence: CASSTGDRLQETQYF. In DNA, the CDR3 is TGTGCCAGCAGTACTGGGGACAGACTTCAAGAGACCCAGTACTTC. Variable domain in full (rest from reference TRBV5-4 and TRBJ2-5): ETGVTQSPTHLIKTRGQQVTLRCSSQSGHNTVSWYQQALGQGPQFIFQYYREEENGRGNFPPRFSGLQFPNYSSELNVNALELDDSALYLCASSTGDRLQETQYFGPGTRLLVL.

In this sample, this clone turned up once. The chain links TRBV29-1 to TRBJ2-3, with D perhaps TRBD2 (6 bases). CDR1 and CDR2 (germline): SQVTM, ANQGSEA. This CDR3 is built from 13 residues. The V end lost 7 bases, the J end lost 2 bases, and 13 bases lay between the germline ends. The CDR3 bases are TGCAGCGCGGATAGCGGACTCACAGATACGCAGTATTTT. Its translation is CSADSGLTDTQYF.